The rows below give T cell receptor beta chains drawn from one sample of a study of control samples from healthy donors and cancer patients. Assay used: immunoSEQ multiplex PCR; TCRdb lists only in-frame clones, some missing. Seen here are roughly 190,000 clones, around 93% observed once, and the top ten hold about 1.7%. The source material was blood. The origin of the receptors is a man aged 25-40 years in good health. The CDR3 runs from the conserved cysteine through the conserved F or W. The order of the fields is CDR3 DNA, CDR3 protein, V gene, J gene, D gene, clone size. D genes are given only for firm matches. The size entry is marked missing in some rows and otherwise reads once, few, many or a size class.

TGTGCCAGCAGTGAATACCCCACTAGCGGGGGGGCCGAAGATACGCAGTATTTT	CASSEYPTSGGAEDTQYF	TRBV6-1	TRBJ2-3	TRBD2	-
TGTGCCAGCAGCCGGGACTTCCATAATTCACCCCTCCACTTT	CASSRDFHNSPLHF	TRBV14	TRBJ1-6	-	-
TGTGCCAGCAGCCCGCCCCCTAGACCTGACTATGGCTACACCTTC	CASSPPPRPDYGYTF	TRBV7-9	TRBJ1-2	-	-
TGTGCCAGCAGTGACTACTCGGGGACAGGGGCTTTTCAGCCCCAGCATTTT	CASSDYSGTGAFQPQHF	TRBV6-1	TRBJ1-5	TRBD1	-
TGTGCCAGCAGCCCAAATCAGGGGGCAGGTGAAAAACTGTTTTTT	CASSPNQGAGEKLFF	TRBV7-9	TRBJ1-4	TRBD1	-
TGCGCCAGCAGCCGAGGAGGGTTACTTGGTGAAAAACTGTTTTTT	CASSRGGLLGEKLFF	TRBV4-1	TRBJ1-4	-	-
TGTGCCAGCAGCGTACAGGGGGGGAAGAGATATACGCAGTATTTT	CASSVQGGKRYTQYF	TRBV9	TRBJ2-3	-	-
TGTGCCAGCAGCAAAACAGGGGTCGGCCTTGGCGAGCAGTACTTC	CASSKTGVGLGEQYF	TRBV7-6	TRBJ2-7	TRBD1	once
TGCAGCGTTTGGGCCGGGTGGGCGGACACTGAAGCTTTCTTT	CSVWAGWADTEAFF	TRBV29-1	TRBJ1-1	-	-
TGCAGTGGACAGTTAGGTTCTGAAGCTTTCTTT	CSGQLGSEAFF	TRBV20-1	TRBJ1-1	-	-
TGTGCCACCAGTGACCGAACGTTCGCGGGGAATGAGCAGTTCTTC	CATSDRTFAGNEQFF	TRBV24-1	TRBJ2-1	-	-
TGTGCCAGCAGTCTCGGGAGTAGCGGGGGTGGGGATACGCAGTATTTT	CASSLGSSGGGDTQYF	TRBV2	TRBJ2-3	TRBD2	-
TGTGCCAGCAGTTTATACCTAAATCAGCCCCAGCATTTT	CASSLYLNQPQHF	TRBV6-2/TRBV6-3	TRBJ1-5	-	-
TGTGCCAGCAGCCAGACACCGGGACCTTGGGGGAATGAGCAGTTCTTC	CASSQTPGPWGNEQFF	TRBV7-6	TRBJ2-1	-	-
TGTGCCTGGAGTACTCTTAGGGGACAGGGGGCTTACTTCGGTGGCTACACCTTC	CAWSTLRGQGAYFGGYTF	TRBV30	TRBJ1-2	TRBD1	once
TGTGCCAGCTCTACCGGGACTAGCTCCTACAATGAGCAGTTCTTC	CASSTGTSSYNEQFF	TRBV2	TRBJ2-1	TRBD2	-
TGTGCCAGCAGGGTGAGGACGTCCTACAATGAGCAGTTCTTC	CASRVRTSYNEQFF	TRBV2	TRBJ2-1	-	-